These 24 T cell receptor beta chains share one sample of origin, sequenced in a study of shared clonotypes between healthy human individuals. Sequencing used immunoSEQ multiplex PCR; TCRdb keeps in-frame clones, though not all of them. The sample holds over 1.5 million clones, 95% to 99% seen once. The sequencing input was naive CD4+ T cells sorted from blood. Subset reported: CD45RA+ positively selected. All receptors come from a man aged 30-40 years in good health.

V and J are TRBV5-5 and TRBJ2-1; D remains ambiguous. In germline, CDR1 is SGHKS, CDR2 YYEKEE (reference sequence). This CDR3 has 12 residues. V dropped 6 bases and J dropped 1 base, with 5 bases sitting between them. CDR3: CASTRSYNEQFF. Here the CDR3 DNA reads TGTGCCAGCACAAGGTCCTACAATGAGCAGTTCTTC.

The rearrangement joins TRBV6-5 to TRBJ1-1; D not resolved. The CDR3 runs to 16 residues. In germline, CDR1 is MNHEY, CDR2 SVGAGI. The V and J ends lost 0 bases and 0 bases respectively, with 11 bases between them. In DNA, the CDR3 is TGTGCCAGCAGTTACTCGCCCTCCTCCATGAACACTGAAGCTTTCTTT. This codes for CASSYSPSSMNTEAFF.

The rearrangement joins TRBV6-5 to TRBJ1-1; D call uncertain. Trimming took off 6 bases at V and 3 bases at J, with 17 bases between the two ends. The length of the CDR3 is 15 residues. CDR1 is MNHEY, CDR2 SVGAGI, per germline. The CDR3 is CASSYLRVSDTEAFF. The CDR3 nucleotides read TGTGCCAGCAGCTATCTCCGGGTGAGCGACACTGAAGCTTTCTTT.

The sample holds one count of this clone. The V call is TRBV29-1, the J call TRBJ2-1; D possibly uses TRBD1 or TRBD2 (5 bases each). The CDR3 is made up of 14 amino acids. Germline CDR1 SQVTM, CDR2 ANQGSEA. V lost 5 bases to trimming and J lost 0 bases, with 11 bases between them. CDR3 DNA sequence: TGCAGCGTTCGGGACCGACGCTCCTACAATGAGCAGTTCTTC. Translating it yields CSVRDRRSYNEQFF.

This clone was detected once. The chain recombines TRBV6-6 with TRBJ2-7; D is undetermined. Trimming stripped 0 bases from V and 3 bases from J, with 6 bases between. This CDR3 is 13 amino acids long. From germline, CDR1 is MNHNY and CDR2 SVGAGI (reference sequence). The CDR3 coding sequence is TGTGCCAGCAGTTACTCGTATAACTACGAGCAGTACTTC. It codes for CASSYSYNYEQYF.

Worth noting for this clone: One end of the junction fails to match germline, which may point to a read error. V usage is TRBV7-8 and J usage is TRBJ2-1, with 8 bases that match TRBD2. The CDR3 spans 15 residues. The germline CDR1 and CDR2 sequences are SGHVS and FQNEAQ. CDR3: CASTLPGLGNNEQFF. The CDR3 DNA follows: TGTGCCAGCACCTTACCGGGACTAGGAAACAATGAGCAGTTCTTC.

The chain couples TRBV2 to TRBJ1-5; tentatively, D is TRBD1 (5 bases). CDR1 is SNHLY and CDR2 is FYNNEI in the germline V gene. Trimming took off 5 bases at V and 4 bases at J, with 18 bases between the two ends. The CDR3 is 16 residues long. CDR3 sequence (DNA): TGTGCCAGCAGTCAAACACGCAGGGCCGTAAATCAGCCCCAGCATTTT. Protein product: CASSQTRRAVNQPQHF.

V usage is TRBV6-4 and J usage is TRBJ1-1, with 8 bases lining up with TRBD1. The V and J ends lost 0 bases and 10 bases, in that order; junction bases with no gene match: 1. Germline assignment: CDR1 MRHNA and CDR2 SNTAGT. CDR3 length: 12 amino acids. Written as DNA, the CDR3 is TGTGCCAGCAGTGACTCGACAGGGGTAGCTTTCTTT. It yields the protein CASSDSTGVAFF.

The CDR3 loop is CASRKNEQFF. The DNA for the CDR3 is TGCGCCAGCAGGAAGAATGAGCAGTTCTTC. The chain recombines TRBV10-2 with TRBJ2-1; D is unclear. V was cut by 6 bases and J by 7 bases, with 4 bases left in between. The germline gives CDR1 WSHSY, CDR2 SAAADI. The CDR3 spans 10 residues.

The J gene is TRBJ1-2, the V gene TRBV5-4; D gene ambiguous. Germline V gene sequence: CDR1 SGHNT, CDR2 YYREEE (reference sequence). Trimming pared 2 bases from V and 4 bases from J, leaving 15 bases between. This CDR3 spans 15 amino acids. The CDR3 loop reads CASSFLEVPPYGYTF. The CDR3 nucleotides read TGTGCCAGCAGCTTTCTCGAGGTTCCCCCCTATGGCTACACCTTC.

This clone has only one observation. The V gene is TRBV11-2, the J gene TRBJ2-5; unclear D gene. Trimming stripped 1 base from V and 3 bases from J, with 12 bases between. CDR1 and CDR2 (germline): SGHAT, FQNNGV. The CDR3 contains 15 residues. Written as DNA, the CDR3 is TGTGCCAGCAGCTTAGGAATCGTGGGGAAAGAGACCCAGTACTTC. Translating gives CASSLGIVGKETQYF.

The genes are TRBV19 and TRBJ1-5; TRBD1 might be the D (5 bases). Deletions cut 3 bases from V and 7 bases from J, with 13 bases between. There are 14 residues in the CDR3. Germline loops: CDR1 LNHDA, CDR2 SQIVND (reference sequence). CDR3 loop: CASSIFQGGQPQHF. DNA of the CDR3: TGTGCCAGTAGTATTTTTCAGGGTGGGCAGCCCCAGCATTTT.

J is TRBJ2-1 and V is TRBV2, with 8 nucleotides matching TRBD1. Looked up from germline, CDR1 is SNHLY and CDR2 is FYNNEI. After removal of 2 bases from V and 4 bases from J, the junction contained 7 bases not matched to a gene. The CDR3 consists of 16 residues. The DNA for the CDR3 is TGTGCCAGCAGTGAACTCACCGGGACAGGTTACAATGAGCAGTTCTTC. Its translation: CASSELTGTGYNEQFF.

As to this clone: Other DNA sequences in this sample translate to the same CDR3. The chain links TRBV18 to TRBJ2-6, with D possibly called TRBD1 or TRBD2 (5 bases each). The V and J ends lost 2 bases and 2 bases respectively, with 7 bases between them. Germline V lookup: CDR1 KGHSH, CDR2 LQKENI. The CDR3 loop spans 15 amino acids. The CDR3 nucleotides read TGTGCCAGCTCACCATTGGGGGCTGGGGCCAACGTCCTGACTTTC. Its translation is CASSPLGAGANVLTF.

With regard to this clone: In the same sample, other DNA sequences code for this CDR3. The chain couples TRBV19 to TRBJ2-6; D gene unclear. CDR3 length: 16 residues. Trimming removed 1 base at V and 4 bases at J, with 11 bases between. Germline CDR1 reads LNHDA; CDR2 reads SQIVND (reference sequence). The CDR3 here is CASSIVPGAGANVLTF. CDR3 nucleotide sequence: TGTGCCAGTAGTATAGTTCCGGGTGCGGGGGCCAACGTCCTGACTTTC.

In the case of this clone: At one end, the junction sequence differs from germline, possibly due to a read error. The chain joins TRBV10-3 to TRBJ2-1; D unclear. Germline V gene lookup returns CDR1 ENHRY and CDR2 SYGVKD. The length of the CDR3 is 14 residues. The CDR3 loop reads CAVRRQHQNDEQFF. For the CDR3, the DNA is TGTGCCGTCAGACGGCAGCACCAAAACGATGAGCAGTTCTTC.

The chain uses TRBV7-9 and TRBJ2-1, with D maybe TRBD2 (6 bases). Germline V CDR1 and CDR2: SEHNR, FQNEAQ (reference sequence). Trimming stripped 5 bases from V and 8 bases from J, with 19 bases between. This CDR3 comprises 15 residues. The CDR3 reads CASSGRRSGLDEQFF. Here the CDR3 DNA reads TGTGCCAGCAGCGGTCGCAGGAGCGGGCTGGATGAGCAGTTCTTC. The entire variable domain, with the rest obtained from reference TRBV7-9 and TRBJ2-1, is as follows: DTGVSQNPRHKITKRGQNVTFRCDPISEHNRLYWYRQTLGQGPEFLTYFQNEAQLEKSRLLSDRFSAERPKGSFSTLEIQRTEQGDSAMYLCASSGRRSGLDEQFFGPGTRLTVL.

The chain couples TRBV5-4 to TRBJ2-4, with TRBD2 as a possible D gene (6 bases). Trimming cost V 7 bases and J 1 base, with 12 bases left between them. The CDR3 sequence is 14 residues long. Germline assignment: CDR1 SGHNT and CDR2 YYREEE (reference sequence). The CDR3 coding sequence is TGTGCCAGCGGAGGCGGGGAGGCCAAAAACATTCAGTACTTC. Amino acid sequence: CASGGGEAKNIQYF.

This clone was recorded once. The J gene is TRBJ1-2, the V gene TRBV14; D perhaps matches TRBD1 (5 bases). The length of the CDR3 is 18 residues. V was cut by 0 bases and J by 7 bases, with 24 bases left in between. Germline V gene lookup returns CDR1 SGHDN and CDR2 FVKESK. CDR3 coding DNA: TGTGCCAGCAGCCAAGATCTCCTCGGAACAGGTGGCGGAAGTGGCTACACCTTC. It is translated as CASSQDLLGTGGGSGYTF.

The genes are TRBV7-8 and TRBJ2-7; 8 nucleotides match TRBD1. The CDR3 extends over 16 amino acids. CDR1 and CDR2 (germline): SGHVS, FQNEAQ. Losses at the gene ends were 0 bases for V and 7 bases for J; bases not matched to a gene: 11. The CDR3 spells CASSLASRGHRGEQYF. The CDR3 nucleotides read TGTGCCAGCAGCTTAGCGAGCAGGGGGCACCGGGGGGAGCAGTACTTC.

V is TRBV6-1 and J is TRBJ2-7; D is unresolved. CDR1 is MNHNS, CDR2 SASEGT, per germline. V lost 2 bases, J lost 0 bases, and 5 bases lay in between. This CDR3 region has 13 residues. Here the CDR3 DNA reads TGTGCCAGCAGTGAACTAGTCTCCTACGAGCAGTACTTC. It is translated as CASSELVSYEQYF.

The chain couples TRBV7-9 to TRBJ2-1, with TRBD2 matching over 14 bases. Trimming removed 5 bases from V and 8 bases from J; junction bases left unmatched: 8. The CDR3 consists of 16 residues. Germline values: CDR1 SEHNR, CDR2 FQNEAQ (reference sequence). The CDR3 bases are TGTGCCAGCAGCGCGACCGGGACTAGCGGGAGCGATGAGCAGTTCTTC. Encoded protein: CASSATGTSGSDEQFF.

The chain joins TRBV9 to TRBJ2-3; the D gene is possibly TRBD1 (5 bases). V shed 2 bases and J shed 0 bases, with 10 bases lying between them. Germline values: CDR1 SGDLS, CDR2 YYNGEE. This CDR3 is built from 15 residues. The CDR3 DNA reads TGTGCCAGCAGCGTCGTAGGGGATAGCACAGATACGCAGTATTTT. This sequence encodes CASSVVGDSTDTQYF.

This clone has a single count. The chain uses TRBV29-1 and TRBJ1-5; 8 nucleotides match TRBD1. Germline CDR1 and CDR2: SQVTM and ANQGSEA. This CDR3 spans 13 amino acids. The V gene end was trimmed by 3 bases and the J gene end by 7 bases; junction bases not matched to a gene: 5. The CDR3 protein is CSVETGVSQPQHF. In DNA, the CDR3 is TGCAGCGTTGAGACAGGGGTTTCGCAGCCCCAGCATTTT. Using reference TRBV29-1 and TRBJ1-5 for the parts outside the CDR3, the full variable domain is SAVISQKPSRDICQRGTSLTIQCQVDSQVTMMFWYRQQPGQSLTLIATANQGSEATYESGFVIDKFPISRPNLTFSTLTVSNMSPEDSSIYLCSVETGVSQPQHFGDGTRLSIL.